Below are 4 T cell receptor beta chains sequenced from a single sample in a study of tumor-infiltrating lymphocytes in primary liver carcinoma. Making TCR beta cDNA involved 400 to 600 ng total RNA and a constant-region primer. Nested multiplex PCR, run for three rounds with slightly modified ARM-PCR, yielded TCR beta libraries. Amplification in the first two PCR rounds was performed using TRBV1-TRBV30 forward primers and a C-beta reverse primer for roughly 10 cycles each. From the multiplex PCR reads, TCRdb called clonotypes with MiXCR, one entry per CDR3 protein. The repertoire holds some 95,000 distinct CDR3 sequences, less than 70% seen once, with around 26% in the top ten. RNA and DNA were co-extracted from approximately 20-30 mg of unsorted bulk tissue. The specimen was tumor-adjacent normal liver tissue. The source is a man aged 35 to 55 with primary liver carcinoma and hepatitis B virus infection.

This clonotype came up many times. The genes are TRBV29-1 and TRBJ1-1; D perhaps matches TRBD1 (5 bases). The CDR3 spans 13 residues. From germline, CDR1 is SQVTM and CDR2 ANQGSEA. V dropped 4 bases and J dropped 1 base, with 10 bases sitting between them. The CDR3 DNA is TGCAGCGTTGCAGGGCAGGAGAACACTGAAGCTTTCTTT. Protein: CSVAGQENTEAFF.

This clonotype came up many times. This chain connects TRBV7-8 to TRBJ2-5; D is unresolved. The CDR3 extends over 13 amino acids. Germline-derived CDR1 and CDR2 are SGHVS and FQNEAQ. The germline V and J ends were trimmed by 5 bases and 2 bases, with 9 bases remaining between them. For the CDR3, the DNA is TGTGCCAGCAGCCTAGGGATACAAGAGACCCAGTACTTC. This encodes CASSLGIQETQYF.

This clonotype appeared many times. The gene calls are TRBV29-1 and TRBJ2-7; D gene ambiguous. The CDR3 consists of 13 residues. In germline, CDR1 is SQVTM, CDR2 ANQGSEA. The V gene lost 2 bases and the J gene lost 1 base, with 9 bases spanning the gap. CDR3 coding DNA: TGCAGCGTTGAATTAACAGAATCCTACGAGCAGTACTTC. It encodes CSVELTESYEQYF.

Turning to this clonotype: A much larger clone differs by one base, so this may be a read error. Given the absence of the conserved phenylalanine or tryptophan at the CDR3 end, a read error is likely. CDR3 amino acids: CSVAIQVTGETQYS. DNA of the CDR3: TGCAGCGTAGCGATACAGGTTACGGGGGAGACCCAGTACTCC. The chain carries TRBV29-1 and TRBJ2-5; D may be TRBD1 or TRBD2 (5 bases each). The germline V gene has CDR1 SQVTM and CDR2 ANQGSEA. Trimming took 6 bases from V and 5 from J, leaving 19 bases between them. This CDR3 is 14 amino acids long.